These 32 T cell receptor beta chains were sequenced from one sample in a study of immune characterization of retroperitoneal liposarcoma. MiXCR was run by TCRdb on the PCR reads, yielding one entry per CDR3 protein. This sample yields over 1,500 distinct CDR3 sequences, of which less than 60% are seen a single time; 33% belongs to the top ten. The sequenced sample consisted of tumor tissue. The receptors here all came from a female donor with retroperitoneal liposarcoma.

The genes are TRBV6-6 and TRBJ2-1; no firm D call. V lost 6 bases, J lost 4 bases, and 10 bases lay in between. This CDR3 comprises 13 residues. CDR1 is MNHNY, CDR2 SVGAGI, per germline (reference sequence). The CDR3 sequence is CASRPDLYNEQFF. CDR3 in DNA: TGTGCCAGCAGACCCGACTTGTACAATGAGCAGTTCTTC.

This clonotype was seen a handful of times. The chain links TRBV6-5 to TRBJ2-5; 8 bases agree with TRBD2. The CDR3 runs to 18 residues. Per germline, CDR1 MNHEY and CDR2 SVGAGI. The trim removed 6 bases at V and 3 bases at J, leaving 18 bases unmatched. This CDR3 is CASSQGPFSGMGKETQYF. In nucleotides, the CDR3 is TGTGCCAGCAGCCAAGGCCCTTTTAGCGGGATGGGGAAAGAGACCCAGTACTTC.

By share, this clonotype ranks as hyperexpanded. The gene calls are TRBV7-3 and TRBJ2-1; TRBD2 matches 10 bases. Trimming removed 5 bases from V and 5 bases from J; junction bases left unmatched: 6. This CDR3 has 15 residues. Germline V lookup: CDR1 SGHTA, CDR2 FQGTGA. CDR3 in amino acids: CASSEGTSVDNEQFF. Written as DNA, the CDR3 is TGTGCCAGCAGCGAAGGGACTAGCGTAGACAATGAGCAGTTCTTC.

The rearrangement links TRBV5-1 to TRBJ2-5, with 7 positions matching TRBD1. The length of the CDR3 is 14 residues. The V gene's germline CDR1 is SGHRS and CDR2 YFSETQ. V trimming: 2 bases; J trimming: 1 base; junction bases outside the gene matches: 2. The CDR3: CASSFRTGQETQYF. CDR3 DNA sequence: TGCGCCAGCAGCTTCCGGACAGGCCAAGAGACCCAGTACTTC.

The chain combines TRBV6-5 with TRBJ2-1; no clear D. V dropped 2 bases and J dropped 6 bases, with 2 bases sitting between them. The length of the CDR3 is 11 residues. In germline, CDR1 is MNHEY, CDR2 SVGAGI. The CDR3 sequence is CASSYSNEQFF. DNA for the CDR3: TGTGCCAGCAGTTACAGCAATGAGCAGTTCTTC.

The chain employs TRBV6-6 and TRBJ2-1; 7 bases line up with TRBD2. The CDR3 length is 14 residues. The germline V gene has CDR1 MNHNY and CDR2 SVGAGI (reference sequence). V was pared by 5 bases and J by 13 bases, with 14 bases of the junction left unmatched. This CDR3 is CASSSGIAKNIQFF. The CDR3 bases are TGTGCCAGCAGTAGCGGGATAGCCAAAAACATTCAGTTCTTC.

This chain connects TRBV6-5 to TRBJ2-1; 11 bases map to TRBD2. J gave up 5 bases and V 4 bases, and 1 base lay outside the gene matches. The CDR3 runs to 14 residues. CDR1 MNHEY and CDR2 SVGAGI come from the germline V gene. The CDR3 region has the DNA TGTGCCAGCAGTTTAGCGGGAGGGCACAATGAGCAGTTCTTC. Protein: CASSLAGGHNEQFF.

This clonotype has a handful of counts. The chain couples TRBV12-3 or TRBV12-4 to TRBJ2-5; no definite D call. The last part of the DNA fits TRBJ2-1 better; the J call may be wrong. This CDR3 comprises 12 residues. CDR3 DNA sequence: TGTGCCAGCATCAATAGGGTCCATGAGCAGTTCTTC. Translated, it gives CASINRVHEQFF.

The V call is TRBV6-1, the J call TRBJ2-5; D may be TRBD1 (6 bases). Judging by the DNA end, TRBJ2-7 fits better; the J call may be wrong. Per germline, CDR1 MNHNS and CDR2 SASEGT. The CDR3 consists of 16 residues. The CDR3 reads CASSLPAGTGWYEQYF. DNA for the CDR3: TGTGCCAGCAGTTTGCCCGCCGGTACAGGGTGGTACGAGCAGTACTTC.

The CDR3, as DNA: TGTGCCAGCAGTGGCGGGAGATTCCCCGGGGAGCCCTACAATGAGCAGTACTTC. It encodes CASSGGRFPGEPYNEQYF. The rearrangement links TRBV25-1 to TRBJ2-1; 7 bases line up with TRBD2. The J call may not be correct, given that the DNA end is closer to TRBJ2-7. The CDR3 consists of 18 residues. Germline CDR1 is MGHDK and CDR2 is SYGVNS.

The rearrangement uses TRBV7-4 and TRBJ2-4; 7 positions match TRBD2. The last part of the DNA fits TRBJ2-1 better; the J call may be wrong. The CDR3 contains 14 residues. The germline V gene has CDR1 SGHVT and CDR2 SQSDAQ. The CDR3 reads CASSLREASYEQFF. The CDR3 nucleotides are TGTGCCAGCAGCTTACGGGAGGCCTCCTACGAGCAGTTCTTC.

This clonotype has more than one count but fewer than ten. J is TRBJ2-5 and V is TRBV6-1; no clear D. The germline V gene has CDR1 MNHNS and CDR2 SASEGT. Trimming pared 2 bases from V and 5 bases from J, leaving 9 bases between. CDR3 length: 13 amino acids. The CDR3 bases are TGTGCCAGCAGTGAATACTTATCGGAGACCCAGTACTTC. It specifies CASSEYLSETQYF.

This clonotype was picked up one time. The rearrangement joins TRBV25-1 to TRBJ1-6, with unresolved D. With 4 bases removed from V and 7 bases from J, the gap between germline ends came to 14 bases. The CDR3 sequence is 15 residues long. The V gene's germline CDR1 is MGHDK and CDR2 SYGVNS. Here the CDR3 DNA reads TGTGCCAGCAGTGGAAACGACATGGGGAATTCACCCCTCCACTTT. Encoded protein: CASSGNDMGNSPLHF.

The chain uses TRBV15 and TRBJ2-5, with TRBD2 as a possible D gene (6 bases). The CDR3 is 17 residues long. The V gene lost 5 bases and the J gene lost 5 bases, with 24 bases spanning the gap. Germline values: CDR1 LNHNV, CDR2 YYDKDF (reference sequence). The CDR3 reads CATSGSFRETGEETQYF. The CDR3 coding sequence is TGTGCCACCAGCGGCAGTTTTCGGGAGACGGGTGAGGAGACCCAGTACTTC.

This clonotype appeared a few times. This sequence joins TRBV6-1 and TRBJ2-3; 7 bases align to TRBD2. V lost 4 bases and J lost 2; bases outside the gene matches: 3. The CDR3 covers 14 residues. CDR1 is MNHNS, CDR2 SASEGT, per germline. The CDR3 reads CASSVLADTDTQYF. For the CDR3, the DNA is TGTGCCAGCAGTGTCCTAGCGGACACAGATACGCAGTATTTT.

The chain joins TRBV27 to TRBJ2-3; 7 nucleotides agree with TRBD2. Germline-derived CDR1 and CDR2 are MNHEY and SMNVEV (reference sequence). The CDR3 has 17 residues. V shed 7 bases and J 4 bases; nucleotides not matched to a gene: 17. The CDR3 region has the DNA TGTGCCAGCATGTCGGGTACGGGAGGCAGGGACGCAGATACGCAGTATTTT. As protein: CASMSGTGGRDADTQYF.

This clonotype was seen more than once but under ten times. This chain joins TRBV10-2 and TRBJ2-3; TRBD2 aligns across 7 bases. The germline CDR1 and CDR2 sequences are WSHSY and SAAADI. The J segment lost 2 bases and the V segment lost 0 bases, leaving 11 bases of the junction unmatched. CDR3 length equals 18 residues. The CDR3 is CASSESGTNLLPTDTQYF. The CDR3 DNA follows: TGCGCCAGCAGTGAGTCTGGGACTAACTTACTGCCCACAGATACGCAGTATTTT.

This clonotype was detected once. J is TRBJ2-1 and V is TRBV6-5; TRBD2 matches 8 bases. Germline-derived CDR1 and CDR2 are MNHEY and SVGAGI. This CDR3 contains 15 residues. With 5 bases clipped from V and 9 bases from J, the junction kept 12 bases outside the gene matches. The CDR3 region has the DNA TGTGCCAGCAGTGAGCTGGGACTAGAGGGGGGTGAGCAGTTCTTC. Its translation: CASSELGLEGGEQFF.

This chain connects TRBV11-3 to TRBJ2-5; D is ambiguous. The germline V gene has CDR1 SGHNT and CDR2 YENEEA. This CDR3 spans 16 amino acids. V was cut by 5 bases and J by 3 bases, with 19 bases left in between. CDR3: CASSARPLMGKETQYF. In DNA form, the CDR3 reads TGTGCCAGCAGCGCCCGGCCGCTTATGGGGAAAGAGACCCAGTACTTC.

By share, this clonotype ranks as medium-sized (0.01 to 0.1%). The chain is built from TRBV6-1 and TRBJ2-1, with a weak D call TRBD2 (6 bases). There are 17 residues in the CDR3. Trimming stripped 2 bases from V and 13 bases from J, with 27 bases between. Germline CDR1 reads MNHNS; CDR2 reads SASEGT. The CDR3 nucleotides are TGTGCCAGCAGTGAAATGAGGGACTTAAAAAACCAAGAGACCCAGTTCTTC. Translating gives CASSEMRDLKNQETQFF.

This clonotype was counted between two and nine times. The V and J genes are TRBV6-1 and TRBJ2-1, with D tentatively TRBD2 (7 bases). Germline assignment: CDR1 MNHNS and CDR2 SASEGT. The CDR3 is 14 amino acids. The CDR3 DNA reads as TGTGTAGCCGGCGCGGGGGAGAGGGGGAATGAGCAGTTCTTC. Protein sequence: CVAGAGERGNEQFF.

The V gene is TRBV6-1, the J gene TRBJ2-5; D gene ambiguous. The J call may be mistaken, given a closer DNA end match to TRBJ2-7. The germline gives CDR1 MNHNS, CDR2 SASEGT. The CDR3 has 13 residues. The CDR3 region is CASSEGQTYEQYF. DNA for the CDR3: TGTGCCAGCAGTGAGGGTCAGACCTACGAGCAGTACTTC.

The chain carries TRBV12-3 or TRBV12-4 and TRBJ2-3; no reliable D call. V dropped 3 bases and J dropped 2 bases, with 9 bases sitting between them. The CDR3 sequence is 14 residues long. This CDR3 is CASSFLGLTDTQYF. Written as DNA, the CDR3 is TGTGCCAGCAGTTTTCTAGGCCTCACAGATACGCAGTATTTT.

CDR3: CASSLFAGEMQQFF. The DNA for the CDR3 is TGTGCCAGCAGCCTCTTTGCGGGGGAAATGCAGCAGTTCTTC. The chain has TRBV6-1 and TRBJ2-1, with 7 bases aligning to TRBD2. The germline V gene encodes CDR1 MNHNS and CDR2 SASEGT. The CDR3 sequence is 14 residues long. Germline trimming cut 6 bases from V and 11 bases from J; bases unmatched to any gene: 13.

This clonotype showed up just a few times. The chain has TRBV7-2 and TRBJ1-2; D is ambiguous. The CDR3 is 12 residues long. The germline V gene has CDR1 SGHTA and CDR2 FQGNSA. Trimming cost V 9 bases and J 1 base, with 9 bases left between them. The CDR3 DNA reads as TGTGCCAGTAGCCCCGTTAACTATGGCTACACCTTC. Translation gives CASSPVNYGYTF.

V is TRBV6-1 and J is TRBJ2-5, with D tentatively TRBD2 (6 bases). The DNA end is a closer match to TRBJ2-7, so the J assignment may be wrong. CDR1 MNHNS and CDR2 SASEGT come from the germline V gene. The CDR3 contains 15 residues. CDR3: CASSEAGGNPYEQYF. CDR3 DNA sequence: TGTGCCAGCAGTGAAGCGGGCGGGAACCCCTACGAGCAGTACTTC.

Written as DNA, the CDR3 is TGTGCCAGCTCAGTAGTCTACGAGCAGTTCTTC. This encodes CASSVVYEQFF. The chain uses TRBV6-9 and TRBJ2-1, with D hard to call. Trimming cost V 8 bases and J 10 bases, with 12 bases left between them. The CDR3 length is 11 residues. In germline, CDR1 is MNHGY, CDR2 SVAAGI.

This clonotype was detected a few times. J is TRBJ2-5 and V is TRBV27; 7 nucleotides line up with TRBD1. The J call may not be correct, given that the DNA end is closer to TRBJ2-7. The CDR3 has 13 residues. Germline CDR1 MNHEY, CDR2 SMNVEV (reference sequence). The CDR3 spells CASIGTVSYEQYF. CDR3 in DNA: TGTGCCAGCATCGGGACAGTCTCCTACGAGCAGTACTTC.

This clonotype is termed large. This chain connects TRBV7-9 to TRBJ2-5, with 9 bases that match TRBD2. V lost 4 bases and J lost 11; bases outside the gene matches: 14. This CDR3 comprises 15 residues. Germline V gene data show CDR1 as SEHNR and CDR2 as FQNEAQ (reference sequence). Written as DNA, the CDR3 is TGTGCCAGCAGCTCTTTAGCGGGGGTATACAATGAGCAGTACTTC. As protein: CASSSLAGVYNEQYF.

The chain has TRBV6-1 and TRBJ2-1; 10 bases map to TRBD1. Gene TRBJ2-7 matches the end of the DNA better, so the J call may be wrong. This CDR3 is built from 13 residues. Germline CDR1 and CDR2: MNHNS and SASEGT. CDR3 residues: CASRGQGSYEQYF. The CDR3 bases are TGTGCCAGCAGGGGACAGGGGAGTTACGAGCAGTACTTC.

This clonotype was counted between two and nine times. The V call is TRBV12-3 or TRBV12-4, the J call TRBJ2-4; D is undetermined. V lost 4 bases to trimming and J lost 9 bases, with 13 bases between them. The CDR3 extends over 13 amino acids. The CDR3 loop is CASSSGSFSIQYF. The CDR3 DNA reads TGTGCCAGCAGTTCTGGGTCCTTTAGCATTCAGTACTTC.

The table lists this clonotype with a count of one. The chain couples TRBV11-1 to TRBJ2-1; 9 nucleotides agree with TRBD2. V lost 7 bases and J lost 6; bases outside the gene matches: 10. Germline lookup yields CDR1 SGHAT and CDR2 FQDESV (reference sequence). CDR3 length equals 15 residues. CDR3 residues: CASTPLAGEGNEQFF. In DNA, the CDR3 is TGTGCCAGCACCCCCTTAGCGGGGGAGGGCAATGAGCAGTTCTTC.